This T cell receptor (beta chain) stems from a study of blood T cell repertoires in COVID-19 (dated by TCRdb to 2020 to 2021). Background for the entire study: Collaborator samples came from the United States, Italy and Spain and covered acute and convalescent phases of COVID-19. The prospective study material was composed of cDNA or gDNA derived from T cells, B-cell-depleted T cells, or PBMCs. Subjects who had been exposed to COVID-19, were actively infected with it, or had recovered from it provided the deeply sampled blood TCRbeta repertoires that made up the dataset. The repertoires were released in a freely available public database intended as a resource for research on the immune response to SARS-CoV-2. Samples were obtained from the ongoing ImmuneRACE study (first 160 participants) and from roughly 1,300 subjects provided by 6 global collaborators. Nearly every sample came with metadata listing a de-identified subject ID, COVID-19 status, age in years and sex. HLA class I and class II types, where available, came from metadata supplied by the sample provider rather than from assay-based typing.

Whole blood was collected in K2EDTA tubes by collaborating institutions according to the institutions' own protocols. For TCRbeta analysis, collaborators shipped samples in one of three forms: frozen whole blood, isolated PBMCs, or DNA extracted from either of those sample types. The CDR1 and CDR2 encoded by the germline V gene are WSHSY and SAAADI. From its cysteine to its phenylalanine, the CDR3 spans 16 amino acids. CDR3 DNA is the only sequence kept; it has 48 bases, read in frame from the first base. V loses 8 bases of germline sequence and J loses 1 base, and the interval between the two ends is 21 bases. Summary of the overall study and its limitations: Clinical and demographic metadata were provided uncurated, with the amount varying by source and participant.

TCRbeta CDR3 regions were amplified from genomic DNA by means of the immunoSEQ Assay, a bias-controlled multiplex PCR. From the authors' description of their analysis: Within the assay, amplification of reference gene primers was used to estimate how many nucleated cells each sample contained. To quantify the absolute abundance of each unique TCRbeta CDR3 rearrangement, sequence reads were collapsed and filtered. For each sample, productive Simpson clonality was calculated as the square root of Simpson's diversity index across productive rearrangements. TCRdb's version of the immuneACCESS table is confined to in-frame rearrangements and falls short of the full clone set. An unresolved V gene accounts for under half of the shortfall where checked; the remainder is of unknown origin. That table supplies the V and J calls and clone size; D and trimming were determined from the DNA. This sample is represented by approximately 54,000 clones; approximately 87% of them were singletons. The top ten clonotypes cover under 5% of the sample.

Turning to this clone: Its antigen is currently not known. Base qualities are not at hand, and no much larger clone is one base apart.

This sequence uses TRBV10-2 and TRBJ2-7; the D segment could be TRBD2, given 6 matching bases. Input material: peripheral blood. This TCR derives from a man over 45 with acute or convalescent COVID-19. The bases are TGCGCCAGCTCGTTGGGGGGTCTTAGCGGTTCCTACGAGCAGTACTTC. Translated, this gives CASSLGGLSGSYEQYF.